These 6 T cell receptor beta chains came from one sample sequenced in a study of blood T cell repertoires in COVID-19. This table comes from immunoSEQ multiplex PCR, and its TCRdb copy is limited to in-frame clones, with some not included. The sample includes about 270,000 clones, 70% to 90% seen only once; the top ten take over 3.5%. Material for sequencing was PBMCs or T cells enriched from blood (not recorded which). These receptors all stem from a woman aged 25 to 39 with acute COVID-19.

The CDR3 region is CASSSVTSGRGSYEQYF. The CDR3 DNA sequence: TGTGCCAGCAGCTCGGTGACTAGCGGGAGGGGCTCCTACGAGCAGTACTTC. The rearrangement links TRBV7-6 to TRBJ2-7, with TRBD2 matching over 14 bases. Germline V CDR1 and CDR2: SGHVS, FNYEAQ. The CDR3 is 17 residues long. V lost 4 bases, J lost 0 bases, and 5 bases stayed unmatched.

The CDR3 reads CASSTTGQISSPLHF. As DNA, the CDR3 is TGCGCCAGCAGCACAACGGGACAGATCTCTTCACCCCTCCACTTT. The V and J genes are TRBV5-1 and TRBJ1-6; 7 positions match TRBD1. The CDR3 sequence is 15 residues long. In germline, CDR1 is SGHRS, CDR2 YFSETQ. V lost 4 bases, J lost 9 bases, and 10 bases stayed unmatched.

The chain couples TRBV6-2 or TRBV6-3 to TRBJ2-7, with 13 nucleotides matching TRBD2. CDR1 and CDR2 from the germline V gene are MNHEY and SVGEGT. There are 14 residues in the CDR3. V lost 5 bases to trimming and J lost 6 bases; unmatched junction nucleotides: 4. The CDR3 reads CASSHGLAGVEQYF. CDR3 coding DNA: TGTGCCAGCAGTCACGGACTAGCGGGAGTCGAGCAGTACTTC.

The V gene is TRBV5-1, the J gene TRBJ1-1, with 10 bases identical to TRBD1. V dropped 0 bases and J dropped 3; count of bases not matched to a gene: 8. Germline CDR1 and CDR2: SGHRS and YFSETQ. This CDR3 has 17 amino acids. CDR3 DNA: TGCGCCAGCAGCTTGGGACAGGGGGCTGGCATGGACACTGAAGCTTTCTTT. Its translation: CASSLGQGAGMDTEAFF.

Of note for this clone: This CDR3 is also generated by other DNA sequences in the sample. The chain carries TRBV28 and TRBJ2-7, with 14 bases identical to TRBD2. The CDR3 sequence is 15 residues long. The germline V gene encodes CDR1 MDHEN and CDR2 SYDVKM. Trimming at V came to 6 bases and at J to 0 bases, leaving 1 base not matched to a gene. The CDR3 reads CASRGTSGSSYEQYF. The CDR3 DNA reads TGTGCCAGCAGGGGGACTAGCGGGAGCTCCTACGAGCAGTACTTC.

V is TRBV27 and J is TRBJ1-2; 8 nucleotides line up with TRBD1. The CDR3 extends over 15 amino acids. Trimming cost V 0 bases and J 1 base; bases outside gene matches: 1. CDR1 and CDR2 (germline): MNHEY, SMNVEV (reference sequence). The CDR3 reads CASSLSTGVNYGYTF. DNA for the CDR3: TGTGCCAGCAGTTTATCGACAGGGGTTAACTATGGCTACACCTTC.